This TCR beta chain was captured by sequencing in a study of vaccination effects on CD4 cells after COVID-19. Worth noting for this clone: Its antigen is as yet unknown.

Only in-frame clones appear in the TCRdb table, and some are missing; sequencing was by immunoSEQ multiplex PCR. The sample includes tens of thousands of clones, approximately 70% of them seen just once. This CDR3 has 17 residues. V was shortened by 2 bases and J by 3 bases, with 17 bases between the two germline ends. Germline assignment: CDR1 PRHDT and CDR2 FYEKMQ (reference sequence). Study-wide results and caveats: Convalescent patients numbered few in the study; early post-infection timepoints were missing entirely.

CD4+ T cells were isolated after around ten days of culture. The TCR comes from a human donor who had a prior SARS-CoV-2 infection. Here the sequenced sample was CD4+ T cells from PBMCs cultured without peptide, taken before COVID-19 vaccination. The V call is TRBV13, the J call TRBJ2-1; weak D call: TRBD1 (6 bases). CDR3 residues: CASSLLETGRVYNEQFF. CDR3 DNA: TGTGCCAGCAGCTTATTGGAAACAGGGAGAGTCTACAATGAGCAGTTCTTC.